Sequencing of this T cell receptor beta chain was carried out in a study of shared clonotypes between healthy human individuals. Study-wide findings and caveats: Non-shared clonotypes displayed generation probabilities falling below those of clonotypes present in all four donors. Measured sharing among donors was expected to vary with sequencing depth. Few donors restricted represented genetic and exposure-history diversity.

Note on this clone: No antigen is known for it.

Clones were read by immunoSEQ multiplex PCR, and TCRdb kept only the in-frame ones, dropping some. The sample shows some 2,000,000 clones, roughly 96% of them seen only once. V dropped 5 bases and J dropped 6 bases, with 13 bases sitting between them. CDR1 KGHSH and CDR2 LQKENI come from the germline V gene. There are 13 residues in the CDR3. This rearrangement joins TRBV18 to TRBJ1-1; TRBD1 might be the D (5 bases). Source material: naive CD4+ T cells sorted from blood. Subset reported: CD45RA+ positively selected. The source of this sequence is a man younger than 35 in good health. CDR3 sequence reads: CASSTTEVSEAFF. The CDR3 DNA reads as TGTGCCAGCTCAACGACAGAAGTCTCTGAAGCTTTCTTT.